These T cell receptor beta chains were read from a single sample in a study of blood T cell repertoires in COVID-19. This table comes from immunoSEQ multiplex PCR, and its TCRdb copy is limited to in-frame clones, with some not included. The table has around 150,000 clones, around 90% seen once. The sequencing input was peripheral blood. These TCRs come from a man younger than 35 with acute or convalescent COVID-19. Each CDR3 is given with its conserved first and last residue. The order of the fields is V gene, clone size, CDR3 protein. Rows give clone size only sometimes, using once, few, many, or a class for an expanded clone.

v_call: TRBV7-8; clone_size: -; cdr3_aa: CASSLDLRDRGSGTNEKLFF
v_call: TRBV6-5; clone_size: -; cdr3_aa: CASSQERAYNEQFF
v_call: TRBV5-1; clone_size: -; cdr3_aa: CASSFDATGDQPQHF
v_call: TRBV6-5; clone_size: once; cdr3_aa: CASSLSWARRNTIYF
v_call: TRBV30; clone_size: -; cdr3_aa: CAWSPTEGYGYTF
v_call: TRBV6-1; clone_size: -; cdr3_aa: CASSVQVDSLESYEQYF
v_call: TRBV29-1; clone_size: -; cdr3_aa: CSAGTGDTQETQYF
v_call: TRBV19; clone_size: -; cdr3_aa: CASSIGQNNYNEQFF
v_call: TRBV5-5; clone_size: -; cdr3_aa: CASSLTAGVEQFF
v_call: TRBV10-2; clone_size: -; cdr3_aa: CATGPSTGRYEQYF
v_call: TRBV19; clone_size: -; cdr3_aa: CASSISQGHKQYF
v_call: TRBV6-5; clone_size: -; cdr3_aa: CASSRQGNNYGYTF
v_call: TRBV5-1; clone_size: -; cdr3_aa: CASSSRDRVLNEQFF
v_call: TRBV9; clone_size: few; cdr3_aa: CASSVEIGVAKNIQYF
v_call: TRBV4-1; clone_size: -; cdr3_aa: CASSPDSTYEQYF
v_call: TRBV5-1; clone_size: -; cdr3_aa: CASSLRYEQYF
v_call: TRBV5-1; clone_size: few; cdr3_aa: CASSLGQGPYEQYF
v_call: TRBV7-9; clone_size: -; cdr3_aa: CASSLGGVNYGYTF
v_call: TRBV5-4; clone_size: -; cdr3_aa: CASRGGRTDTQYF
v_call: TRBV9; clone_size: -; cdr3_aa: CASNVGLGDRGRSEAFF
v_call: TRBV10-1; clone_size: -; cdr3_aa: CASSESTGGPEKLFF
v_call: TRBV11-2; clone_size: -; cdr3_aa: CASSLVGRIYEQYF
v_call: TRBV27; clone_size: -; cdr3_aa: CASSRQGVVDKNIQYF
v_call: TRBV27; clone_size: -; cdr3_aa: CASSPEGRQGRGEKLFF
v_call: TRBV28; clone_size: -; cdr3_aa: CASSSIVRDSNQPQHF
v_call: TRBV4-1; clone_size: -; cdr3_aa: CASTSRYGEMGETQYF
v_call: TRBV19; clone_size: -; cdr3_aa: CASSSTSGSYEQYF
v_call: TRBV27; clone_size: -; cdr3_aa: CASSFWMFEGNSPLHF
v_call: TRBV7-9; clone_size: -; cdr3_aa: CASTQQGSSTDTQYF
v_call: TRBV9; clone_size: -; cdr3_aa: CASSPRARANTGELFF
v_call: TRBV30; clone_size: few; cdr3_aa: CAWSDPPKGAHGYTF
v_call: TRBV19; clone_size: -; cdr3_aa: CASLTERNTIYF
v_call: TRBV2; clone_size: -; cdr3_aa: CASGISKAGGISSYNEQFF
v_call: TRBV18; clone_size: -; cdr3_aa: CASSLTGAQETQYF
v_call: TRBV18; clone_size: once; cdr3_aa: CASSGTYRRGTSNQPQHF
v_call: TRBV6-5; clone_size: -; cdr3_aa: CASRKQGGNYEQYF
v_call: TRBV13; clone_size: once; cdr3_aa: CASSRKGQINNQPQHF
v_call: TRBV6-5; clone_size: -; cdr3_aa: CASRADSFMNTEAFF
v_call: TRBV30; clone_size: once; cdr3_aa: CAWSPTGNSPLHF
v_call: TRBV2; clone_size: -; cdr3_aa: CASKRVGAGGHLYEQYF
v_call: TRBV7-6; clone_size: -; cdr3_aa: CASSQQVAAGTDTQYF
v_call: TRBV10-1; clone_size: -; cdr3_aa: CASRHRGRGQETQYF
v_call: TRBV3-1/TRBV3-2; clone_size: -; cdr3_aa: CASSQVPGTDTQYF